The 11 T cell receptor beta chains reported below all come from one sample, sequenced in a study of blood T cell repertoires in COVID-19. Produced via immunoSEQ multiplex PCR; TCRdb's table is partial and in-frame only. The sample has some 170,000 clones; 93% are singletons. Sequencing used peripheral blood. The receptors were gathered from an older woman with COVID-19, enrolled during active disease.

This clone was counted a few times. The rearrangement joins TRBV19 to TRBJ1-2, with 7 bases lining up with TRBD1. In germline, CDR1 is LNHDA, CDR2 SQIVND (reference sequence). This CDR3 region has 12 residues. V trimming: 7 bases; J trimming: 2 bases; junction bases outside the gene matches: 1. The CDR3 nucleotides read TGTGCCAGTAAGACAGGGAACTATGGCTACACCTTC. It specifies CASKTGNYGYTF.

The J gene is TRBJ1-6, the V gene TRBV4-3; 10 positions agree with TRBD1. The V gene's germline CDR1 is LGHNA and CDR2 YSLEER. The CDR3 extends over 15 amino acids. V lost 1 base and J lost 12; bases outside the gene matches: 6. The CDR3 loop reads CASSQGTGGKEPLHF. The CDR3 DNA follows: TGCGCCAGCAGCCAAGGGACAGGGGGAAAAGAACCCCTCCACTTT.

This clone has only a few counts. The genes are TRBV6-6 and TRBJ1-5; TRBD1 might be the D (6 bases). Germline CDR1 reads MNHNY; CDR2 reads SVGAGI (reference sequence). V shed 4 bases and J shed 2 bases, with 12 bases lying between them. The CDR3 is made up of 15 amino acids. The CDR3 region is CASSFQGRGNQPQHF. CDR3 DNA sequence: TGTGCCAGCAGTTTCCAGGGGAGAGGCAATCAGCCCCAGCATTTT.

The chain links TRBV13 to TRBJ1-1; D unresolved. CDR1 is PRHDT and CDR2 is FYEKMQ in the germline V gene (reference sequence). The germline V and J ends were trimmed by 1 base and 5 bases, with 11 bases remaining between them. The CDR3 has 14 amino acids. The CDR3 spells CASSLDSPGTEAFF. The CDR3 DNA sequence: TGTGCCAGCAGCTTAGACTCTCCGGGGACTGAAGCTTTCTTT.

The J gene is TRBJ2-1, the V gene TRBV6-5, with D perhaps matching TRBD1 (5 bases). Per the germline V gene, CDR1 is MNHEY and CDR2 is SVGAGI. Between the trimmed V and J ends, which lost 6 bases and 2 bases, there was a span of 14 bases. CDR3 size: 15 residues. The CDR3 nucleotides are TGTGCCAGCAGACTCACAGGCGCTCCCTACAATGAGCAGTTCTTC. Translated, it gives CASRLTGAPYNEQFF.

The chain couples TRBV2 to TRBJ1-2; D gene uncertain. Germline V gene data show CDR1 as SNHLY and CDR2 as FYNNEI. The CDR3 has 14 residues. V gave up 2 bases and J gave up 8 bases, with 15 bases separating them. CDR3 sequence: CASSESPQAGGYTF. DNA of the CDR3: TGTGCCAGCAGTGAATCGCCCCAGGCGGGGGGCTACACCTTC.

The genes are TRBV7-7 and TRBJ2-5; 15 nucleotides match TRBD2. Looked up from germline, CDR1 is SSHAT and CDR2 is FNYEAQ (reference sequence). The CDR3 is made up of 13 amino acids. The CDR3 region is CAIGTSGRETQYF. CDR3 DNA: TGTGCTATCGGGACTAGCGGGAGGGAGACCCAGTACTTC.

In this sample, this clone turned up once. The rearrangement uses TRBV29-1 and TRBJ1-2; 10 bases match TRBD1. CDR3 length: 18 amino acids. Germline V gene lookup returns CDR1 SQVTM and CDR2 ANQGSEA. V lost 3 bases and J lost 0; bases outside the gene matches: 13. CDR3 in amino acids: CSVEPSYPGQGSNYGYTF. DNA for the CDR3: TGCAGCGTTGAGCCGTCTTACCCGGGACAGGGGTCTAACTATGGCTACACCTTC. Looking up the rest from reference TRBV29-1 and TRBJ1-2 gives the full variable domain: SAVISQKPSRDICQRGTSLTIQCQVDSQVTMMFWYRQQPGQSLTLIATANQGSEATYESGFVIDKFPISRPNLTFSTLTVSNMSPEDSSIYLCSVEPSYPGQGSNYGYTFGSGTRLTVV.

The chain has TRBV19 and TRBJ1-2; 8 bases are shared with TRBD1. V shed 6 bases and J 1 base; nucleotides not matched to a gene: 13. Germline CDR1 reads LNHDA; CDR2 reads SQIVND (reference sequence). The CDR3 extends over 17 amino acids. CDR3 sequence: CASRQLPRTGFNYGYTF. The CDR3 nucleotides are TGTGCCAGTAGACAACTGCCCCGGACAGGGTTTAACTATGGCTACACCTTC.

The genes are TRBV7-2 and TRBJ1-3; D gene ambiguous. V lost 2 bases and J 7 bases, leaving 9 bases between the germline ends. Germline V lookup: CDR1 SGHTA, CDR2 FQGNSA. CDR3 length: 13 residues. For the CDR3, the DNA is TGTGCCAGCAGCTTAAGTAGCCTCAACACCATATATTTT. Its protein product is CASSLSSLNTIYF.

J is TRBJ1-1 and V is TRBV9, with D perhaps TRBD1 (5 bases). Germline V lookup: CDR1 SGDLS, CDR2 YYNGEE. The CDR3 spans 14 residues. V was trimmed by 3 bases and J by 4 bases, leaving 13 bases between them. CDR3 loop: CASSAGGSSTEAFF. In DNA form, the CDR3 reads TGTGCCAGCAGCGCCGGGGGGTCGAGCACTGAAGCTTTCTTT.